This TCR beta chain is from a study of T cell repertoires in cytomegalovirus infection. The CDR3 loop spans 16 amino acids. The V end lost 4 bases, the J end lost 3 bases, and 17 bases lay between the germline ends. Germline loops: CDR1 SGHDT, CDR2 YYEEEE. TCRdb used MiXCR to reprocess the reads, holding one entry per CDR3 protein. In the table there are approximately 470,000 distinct CDR3 sequences, about two fifths of which are singletons. With respect to this clonotype: Its cognate antigen is unknown.

The receptor was isolated from a human donor in good health (CMV status not recorded). Some clones in this sample may be carry-over from other donors' samples. Specimen: cultured PBMCs, collected from culture after CMV antigen stimulation. The V and J genes are TRBV5-6 and TRBJ1-5; possibly TRBD1 for D (6 bases). CDR3: CASSQAPGQPNQPQHF. CDR3 coding DNA: TGTGCCAGCAGCCAGGCTCCGGGACAACCCAATCAGCCCCAGCATTTT.